The 11 T cell receptor beta chains reported below all come from one sample, sequenced in a study of blood T cell repertoires in COVID-19. Repertoires were generated with immunoSEQ multiplex PCR, while TCRdb's copy carries only in-frame clones and drops some. In the table there are around 100,000 clones, about 81% of which are singletons. The material sequenced was peripheral blood. The receptors come from a woman aged 55-69 years with acute or convalescent COVID-19.

V and J are TRBV7-9 and TRBJ1-5, with D tentatively TRBD1 (6 bases). The ends were cut back, 1 base at V and 7 bases at J, with 8 bases in the middle. Germline CDR1 and CDR2: SEHNR and FQNEAQ (reference sequence). This CDR3 is built from 13 residues. The CDR3 DNA follows: TGTGCCAGCAGCTTAGTAACAGGGCAGCCCCAGCATTTT. This codes for CASSLVTGQPQHF.

The V call is TRBV4-1, the J call TRBJ2-2; 7 nucleotides line up with TRBD1. V was clipped by 3 bases and J by 2 bases; unmatched bases: 6. CDR1 MGHRA and CDR2 YSYEKL come from the germline V gene. The CDR3 consists of 16 residues. CDR3 region: CASSHPRTGNTGELFF. The CDR3 DNA sequence: TGCGCCAGCAGCCACCCCCGGACAGGTAACACCGGGGAGCTGTTTTTT.

The V call is TRBV30, the J call TRBJ2-7; 7 bases map to TRBD1. Germline CDR1 is GTSNPN and CDR2 is SVGIG (reference sequence). This CDR3 spans 13 amino acids. V dropped 2 bases and J dropped 4; count of bases not matched to a gene: 5. CDR3 amino acids: CAWSIRDRYEQYF. The CDR3 DNA is TGTGCCTGGAGTATAAGGGACAGATACGAGCAGTACTTC.

V usage is TRBV7-3 and J usage is TRBJ1-1; TRBD1 aligns across 9 bases. V lost 2 bases to trimming and J lost 4 bases; unmatched junction nucleotides: 5. This CDR3 is built from 15 residues. Germline V lookup: CDR1 SGHTA, CDR2 FQGTGA. CDR3 residues: CASSLEGQGVTEAFF. Here the CDR3 DNA reads TGTGCCAGCAGCTTAGAGGGACAGGGTGTCACTGAAGCTTTCTTT.

This sequence joins TRBV27 and TRBJ1-5; TRBD1 agrees at 9 bases. This CDR3 region has 15 residues. Germline CDR1 is MNHEY and CDR2 is SMNVEV (reference sequence). J gave up 3 bases and V 6 bases, and 6 bases lay outside the gene matches. The CDR3 loop reads CASRKQGATNQPQHF. The CDR3 DNA is TGTGCCAGCAGAAAACAGGGGGCGACCAATCAGCCCCAGCATTTT.

V and J are TRBV5-6 and TRBJ2-7; 7 bases are a match to TRBD1. V was clipped by 4 bases and J by 9 bases; unmatched bases: 7. This CDR3 has 12 residues. CDR1 SGHDT and CDR2 YYEEEE come from the germline V gene. This CDR3 reads CASSKDRLRQYF. CDR3 DNA sequence: TGTGCCAGCAGCAAGGACAGGTTGAGGCAGTACTTC. The whole variable domain, remainder taken from reference TRBV5-6 and TRBJ2-7, is DAGVTQSPTHLIKTRGQQVTLRCSPKSGHDTVSWYQQALGQGPQFIFQYYEEEERQRGNFPDRFSGHQFPNYSSELNVNALLLGDSALYLCASSKDRLRQYFGPGTRLTVT.

V usage is TRBV7-9 and J usage is TRBJ2-1; D unresolved. V was cut by 1 base and J by 13 bases, with 14 bases left in between. Germline V gene sequence: CDR1 SEHNR, CDR2 FQNEAQ (reference sequence). This CDR3 spans 13 amino acids. CDR3 residues: CASSLDEASAQFF. CDR3 coding DNA: TGTGCCAGCAGCTTAGATGAGGCGTCAGCTCAGTTCTTC. The whole variable domain, remainder taken from reference TRBV7-9 and TRBJ2-1, is DTGVSQNPRHKITKRGQNVTFRCDPISEHNRLYWYRQTLGQGPEFLTYFQNEAQLEKSRLLSDRFSAERPKGSFSTLEIQRTEQGDSAMYLCASSLDEASAQFFGPGTRLTVL.

The chain carries TRBV23-1 and TRBJ1-5, with 8 nucleotides matching TRBD1. TRBV23-1 is treated as an ORF (open reading frame) with a function not yet certain. V lost 4 bases to trimming and J lost 1 base; unmatched junction nucleotides: 3. The CDR3 totals 15 residues. The CDR3 sequence is CASSLQGASNQPQHF. DNA for the CDR3: TGCGCCAGCAGTCTTCAGGGGGCGAGCAATCAGCCCCAGCATTTT.

This clone was counted only a few times. V is TRBV2 and J is TRBJ1-2, with 7 bases that match TRBD1. Germline loops: CDR1 SNHLY, CDR2 FYNNEI. The CDR3 loop spans 12 amino acids. The J segment lost 4 bases and the V segment lost 6 bases, leaving 2 bases of the junction unmatched. The CDR3 spells CASRTGPYGYTF. CDR3 bases: TGTGCCAGCAGGACAGGGCCCTATGGCTACACCTTC.

This clone was seen a handful of times. The V call is TRBV6-5, the J call TRBJ1-2; no reliable D call. The V gene lost 5 bases and the J gene lost 3 bases, with 13 bases spanning the gap. CDR3 length equals 14 residues. CDR1 is MNHEY, CDR2 SVGAGI, per germline. The CDR3: CASSPSRRDYGYTF. In DNA form, the CDR3 reads TGTGCCAGCAGTCCCTCTCGGAGGGACTATGGCTACACCTTC.

This clone was observed once. V gene TRBV28 combines with J gene TRBJ1-2; 8 bases align to TRBD1. The germline V gene encodes CDR1 MDHEN and CDR2 SYDVKM. The CDR3 is 15 amino acids. V trimming: 6 bases; J trimming: 6 bases; junction bases outside the gene matches: 12. The CDR3 reads CASRDAAQGAHGYTF. The CDR3 nucleotides are TGTGCCAGCAGAGACGCGGCTCAGGGGGCCCATGGCTACACCTTC.